This is a list of T cell receptor beta chains from one sample in a study of T cells and Merkel cell carcinoma outcomes. This table comes from immunoSEQ multiplex PCR, and its TCRdb copy is limited to in-frame clones, with some not included. The data hold 9,500 to 15,000 clones, with just under 97% observed a single time. Input material: tumor tissue from Merkel cell carcinoma. Source of these receptors: a human donor with Merkel cell carcinoma. CDR3s leave out the opening cysteine and the closing phenylalanine or tryptophan.

V gene | CDR3 protein
TRBV28 | ASSLKGWDNYGYT
TRBV18 | ASSRGTGRVGEKLF
TRBV6-5 | ASSYLRESTDTQY
TRBV11-2 | ASSLVVLIGGRNEQF
TRBV9 | ASSVGQGESHEQY
TRBV2 | ASSNHGDRQF
TRBV28 | ASSVNTEAF
TRBV28 | ASTRGGYEQY
TRBV4-3 | ASSPYVTGAYEQY
TRBV5-4 | ASSLGQGAINEQF
TRBV2 | ASSASYSNQPQH
TRBV30 | AWRGIGQFTYEQY
TRBV28 | ASSLVLSGLRYEQY
TRBV5-5 | ASSLGVLAGRTDTQY
TRBV27 | ASSLSRQGLGETQY
TRBV7-9 | ASRFGQNTEAF
TRBV9 | ASSVAGAGGVYGYT
TRBV14 | ASSQAYRGRNTIY
TRBV5-1 | ASSLGVSAQRADTQY
TRBV30 | AWQGDYGYT
TRBV4-2 | ASSQGGGLEGEKLF
TRBV7-9 | ASSSEPGQPYTDTQY
TRBV30 | AWRGIGGGRETQY
TRBV5-1 | ASSRGDSYEQY
TRBV11-3 | ASSLNGGVANYGYT
TRBV7-9 | ASSKRRGENTGELF
TRBV9 | ASSAGRQGPEKLF
TRBV28 | ASSSRWKEQY
TRBV7-3 | ASSYGTTTGELF
TRBV29-1 | SVWTNEQF
TRBV5-1 | ASSLDPGNYYNEQF
TRBV7-2 | ASSPQGAYNEQF
TRBV6-6 | ASSYSIRTGELF